The T cell receptor beta chain described here comes from a study of blood T cell repertoires in COVID-19. Study-level information: Sites in the United States, Italy and Spain provided acute and convalescent COVID-19 samples.

V was shortened by 9 bases and J by 3 bases, with 12 bases between the two germline ends. From germline, CDR1 is LNHDA and CDR2 SQIVND (reference sequence). The CDR3 sequence is 13 residues long. The table came from immunoSEQ multiplex PCR; TCRdb's copy has only in-frame clones and leaves some out. The sample holds under 200,000 clones; around 83% are singletons and the top ten take 0.8% to 1.2%. Input material: peripheral blood. The source of this sequence is a man between 40 and 49 years old with acute or convalescent COVID-19. The gene calls are TRBV19 and TRBJ1-3; D unclear. For the CDR3, the DNA is TGTGCCAGCGGAACAGCTAATGGAAACACCATATATTTT. It yields the protein CASGTANGNTIYF.